The entry below gives a single T cell receptor beta chain sequence along with its context. The antigen is unknown. This specimen belongs to a study of cytomegalovirus exposure and HLA in healthy donors. With 0 bases clipped from V and 2 bases from J, the junction kept 5 bases outside the gene matches. The CDR3 runs 17 residues. Germline CDR1 and CDR2: SGHRS and YFSETQ. The study sampled nominally healthy donors, though unrecorded immune exposures were likely. The primer mix had 60 Vbeta and 13 Jbeta primers. Assay used: immunoSEQ multiplex PCR; TCRdb lists only in-frame clones, some missing. The data contain 200,000 to 300,000 clones, roughly 82% of them singletons. Study outcomes and limitations: The authors later linked a missense DCLRE1C variant to TCR beta V- and J-gene trimming.

The sample comprised PBMCs. The source is a woman aged 40-49 years in good health and CMV-seropositive. The chain recombines TRBV5-1 with TRBJ1-5, with TRBD1 identical over 10 bases. CDR3 nucleotides: TGCGCCAGCAGCTTGGGTGGGACAGGGGCGGGCAATCAGCCCCAGCATTTT. Its protein is CASSLGGTGAGNQPQHF.